A selection of T cell receptor beta chains follows, all from one sample in a study of T cell changes during pregnancy in multiple sclerosis. Repertoires were generated with immunoSEQ multiplex PCR, while TCRdb's copy carries only in-frame clones and drops some. The sample carries over 80,000 clones, 90% recorded once. The sample here was peripheral blood, taken in the second trimester of pregnancy. All receptors come from a female donor in good health, enrolled as a control in a pregnancy study. The CDR3 runs from the conserved cysteine through the conserved F or W. Each record gives: CDR3 length, V gene, clone size, D gene, J gene, CDR3 protein, CDR3 DNA. A D gene is named only where the DNA matches it firmly. A clone size is listed for some rows: how often the clone was seen (once, few, many), or a class if it is expanded.

>14|TRBV6-1|NA|TRBD1|TRBJ1-1
CASPQGTGGAEAFF
TGTGCCAGCCCACAGGGGACTGGGGGCGCTGAAGCTTTCTTT
>23|TRBV28|NA|TRBD2|TRBJ2-2
CASRAGATLRDSGRAPNTGELFF
TGTGCCAGCAGAGCAGGGGCCACCCTCCGCGATAGCGGGAGGGCCCCGAACACCGGGGAGCTGTTTTTT
>16|TRBV6-5|NA|TRBD1|TRBJ2-7
CASSYSGQGLEDEQYF
TGTGCCAGCAGTTACTCAGGACAGGGGCTCGAGGACGAGCAGTACTTC
>16|TRBV28|NA|TRBD2|TRBJ2-2
CASSSPGLAGAGELFF
TGTGCCAGCAGTTCCCCGGGACTAGCGGGAGCCGGGGAGCTGTTTTTT
>16|TRBV27|NA|NA|TRBJ2-2
CASSLGGTENTGELFF
TGTGCCAGCAGTTTAGGAGGGACTGAGAACACCGGGGAGCTGTTTTTT
>13|TRBV19|NA|TRBD1|TRBJ2-5
CASSIGTGKTQYF
TGTGCCAGTAGTATAGGGACAGGGAAGACCCAGTACTTC
>16|TRBV6-5|NA|NA|TRBJ1-1
CASSYRSRGGAPEAFF
TGTGCCAGCAGTTACCGTTCCCGGGGGGGAGCACCTGAAGCTTTCTTT
>17|TRBV5-4|NA|TRBD2|TRBJ2-5
CASSPPLAGGRVGTQYF
TGTGCCAGCAGCCCTCCCCTAGCGGGGGGCCGAGTCGGGACCCAGTACTTC
>15|TRBV14|NA|NA|TRBJ1-6
CASSPDVGPGSPLHF
TGTGCCAGCAGCCCAGACGTGGGGCCGGGTTCACCCCTCCACTTT
>16|TRBV4-1|NA|NA|TRBJ1-6
CASSQGSRGGNSPLHF
TGCGCCAGCAGCCAAGGGTCTAGGGGGGGAAATTCACCCCTCCACTTT
>15|TRBV6-5|NA|TRBD1|TRBJ2-5
CASRKSRDRQETQYF
TGTGCCAGCAGAAAGTCCCGGGACAGACAAGAGACCCAGTACTTC
>14|TRBV12-5|NA|NA|TRBJ1-4
CASAPRGLNEKLFF
TGTGCTAGTGCCCCCCGAGGTCTTAATGAAAAACTGTTTTTT
>16|TRBV5-1|NA|TRBD1|TRBJ1-6
CASSFGFDRESSPLHF
TGCGCCAGCAGCTTTGGTTTTGACAGGGAGAGTTCACCCCTCCACTTT
>15|TRBV2|NA|NA|TRBJ2-1
CASRKQAAPYNEQFF
TGTGCCAGCAGAAAACAGGCCGCTCCCTACAATGAGCAGTTCTTC
>14|TRBV4-3|NA|NA|TRBJ2-2
CASSQDLTAGELFF
TGCGCCAGCAGCCAAGATCTTACAGCCGGGGAGCTGTTTTTT
>17|TRBV19|NA|NA|TRBJ1-2
CASSIRTFLSGGGGYTF
TGTGCCAGTAGTATTCGGACTTTTCTATCCGGGGGTGGTGGCTACACCTTC
>13|TRBV6-1|NA|NA|TRBJ1-4
CASRPRGNEKLFF
TGTGCCAGCAGGCCCCGGGGGAATGAAAAACTGTTTTTT
>14|TRBV18|NA|TRBD1|TRBJ1-5
CASGQGKGNQPQHF
TGTGCCAGCGGACAGGGAAAGGGCAATCAGCCCCAGCATTTT
>14|TRBV30|NA|NA|TRBJ2-7
CAWSVIPRQVEQYF
TGTGCCTGGAGTGTAATACCCCGACAGGTGGAGCAGTACTTC
>16|TRBV9|NA|TRBD2|TRBJ2-2
CASNGGTSGYTGELFF
TGTGCCAGCAACGGCGGGACTAGCGGATACACCGGGGAGCTGTTTTTT
>16|TRBV21-1|NA|NA|TRBJ2-2
CASSKGTGDSTGELFF
TGTGCCAGCAGCAAAGGGACAGGGGACAGCACCGGGGAGCTGTTTTTT
>15|TRBV6-1|once|TRBD1|TRBJ1-2
CASSEVGTGVAGYTF
TGTGCCAGCAGTGAAGTTGGGACAGGGGTCGCTGGCTACACCTTC
>13|TRBV5-1|NA|NA|TRBJ1-1
CASSIGVTTEAFF
TGCGCCAGCAGCATCGGGGTTACCACTGAAGCTTTCTTT
>14|TRBV10-3|NA|NA|TRBJ1-1
CAIRKWALNTEAFF
TGTGCCATTCGAAAGTGGGCATTGAACACTGAAGCTTTCTTT
>14|TRBV7-6|NA|TRBD1|TRBJ2-7
CASSFGQGPYEQYF
TGTGCCAGCAGCTTCGGACAGGGTCCCTACGAGCAGTACTTC
>15|TRBV19|once|TRBD2|TRBJ2-7
CASSIDSGASYEQYF
TGTGCCAGTAGTATAGATAGCGGGGCCTCCTACGAGCAGTACTTC
>15|TRBV4-3|NA|NA|TRBJ2-1
CASSQAPADYNEQFF
TGCGCCAGCAGCCAAGCCCCCGCAGACTACAATGAGCAGTTCTTC
>15|TRBV14|NA|NA|TRBJ2-1
CASSPMGLPGEEQFF
TGTGCCAGCAGCCCGATGGGGCTCCCGGGGGAGGAGCAGTTCTTC
>14|TRBV27|NA|TRBD1|TRBJ2-7
CASSAGQGSYEQYF
TGTGCCAGCAGTGCCGGACAGGGGTCCTACGAGCAGTACTTC
>14|TRBV29-1|NA|NA|TRBJ1-2
CSVEYSDSNYGYTF
TGCAGCGTTGAGTATTCCGACAGTAACTATGGCTACACCTTC
>16|TRBV6-1|NA|NA|TRBJ1-6
CASSEENGGSDSPLHF
TGTGCCAGCAGTGAAGAAAACGGAGGGTCGGACTCACCCCTCCACTTT
>13|TRBV6-1|NA|NA|TRBJ1-5
CASRLQVNQPQHF
TGTGCCAGCAGACTCCAGGTCAATCAGCCCCAGCATTTT
>11|TRBV20-1|NA|TRBD2|TRBJ2-3
CSATGRALRYF
TGCAGTGCTACCGGGAGGGCCCTTCGGTATTTT
>11|TRBV29-1|few|NA|TRBJ2-1
CSPTVEREQFF
TGCAGTCCGACAGTTGAACGTGAGCAGTTCTTC
>16|TRBV7-2|NA|NA|TRBJ1-6
CASSLEGWGPNSPLHF
TGTGCCAGCAGCTTAGAAGGGTGGGGGCCGAATTCACCCCTCCACTTT
>15|TRBV6-1|NA|TRBD1|TRBJ2-2
CASSLTGEGTGELFF
TGTGCCAGCAGTCTTACAGGGGAAGGCACCGGGGAGCTGTTTTTT
>14|TRBV5-1|NA|NA|TRBJ1-4
CASSKLATNEKLFF
TGCGCCAGCAGCAAACTTGCAACTAATGAAAAACTGTTTTTT
>15|TRBV6-1|NA|TRBD1|TRBJ1-1
CASSDRGQGGTEAFF
TGTGCCAGCAGTGACAGAGGACAGGGAGGAACTGAAGCTTTCTTT
>13|TRBV6-1|NA|TRBD1|TRBJ1-5
CASTPGQGQPQHF
TGTGCCAGCACCCCGGGACAGGGGCAGCCCCAGCATTTT
>11|TRBV30|NA|NA|TRBJ2-7
CAWSPAYEQYF
TGTGCCTGGAGCCCGGCCTACGAGCAGTACTTC